This T cell receptor beta chain was obtained from a study of blood T cell repertoires in COVID-19. Study-level information: From the United States, Italy and Spain came samples of acute and convalescent COVID-19. T cells, B-cell-depleted T cells, or PBMCs provided the cDNA or gDNA that served as material.

In the original processing: Amplification with reference gene primers provided the estimates of nucleated cell counts. Clones were read by immunoSEQ multiplex PCR, and TCRdb kept only the in-frame ones, dropping some. V and J calls and clone size follow that table, whereas D and trimming were derived from the DNA. The table lists approximately 71,000 clones, over 65% of them singletons. CDR3 length equals 15 residues. Germline trimming cut 6 bases from V and 5 bases from J; bases unmatched to any gene: 10. Germline assignment: CDR1 SGHAT and CDR2 FQNNGV. Specimen: peripheral blood. V is TRBV11-2 and J is TRBJ2-3, with 8 nucleotides matching TRBD2. The origin of this receptor is a human donor in a cohort sampled during active COVID-19. The CDR3 loop is CASSPGPGGGDTQYF. In DNA form, the CDR3 reads TGTGCCAGCAGTCCCGGGCCCGGGGGGGGAGATACGCAGTATTTT.